This entry features one T cell receptor beta chain sequence. Its antigen remains unidentified. In TCRdb, the reads were re-called with MiXCR into one record per CDR3 protein. Among some 350,000 distinct CDR3 sequences listed, 15% to 20% were seen once. The record originates from a study of T cell repertoires in cytomegalovirus infection. Background on the study: From public TCR beta signatures came an indication of both CMV infection and matching HLA type. General observations from the study: Summed public TCR beta family frequency identified CMV carriers bearing the relevant HLA.

Trimming stripped 3 bases from V and 7 bases from J, with 13 bases between. Germline V gene sequence: CDR1 LNHNV, CDR2 YYDKDF (reference sequence). The CDR3 consists of 15 residues. Sequenced input: PBMCs. V gene TRBV15 combines with J gene TRBJ1-6; perhaps TRBD1 as D (6 bases). This receptor was obtained from a human donor in good health (CMV status not recorded). Some clones in this sample may be carry-over from other donors' samples. Here the CDR3 reads CATSRGGGSNSPLHF. The CDR3 region has the DNA TGTGCCACCAGCAGGGGAGGGGGTTCGAATTCACCCCTCCACTTT.